Below, 30 T cell receptor beta chains from the same sample are listed, as sequenced in a study of blood T cell repertoires in COVID-19. TCRdb keeps only in-frame clones here, not all; method: immunoSEQ multiplex PCR. The sample includes 100,000 to 150,000 clones, 70% to 90% seen only once; the top ten take approximately 1%. The material sequenced was peripheral blood. The receptors come from a woman aged 80 or older with acute or convalescent COVID-19.

The chain uses TRBV5-4 and TRBJ2-1; perhaps TRBD2 as D (5 bases). There are 12 residues in the CDR3. The V end lost 4 bases, the J end lost 9 bases, and 11 bases lay between the germline ends. Looked up from germline, CDR1 is SGHNT and CDR2 is YYREEE (reference sequence). This chain's CDR3 is CASSILAGEQFF. The CDR3 DNA is TGTGCCAGCAGCATCCTAGCAGGTGAGCAGTTCTTC.

This clone was found once. The J gene is TRBJ1-3, the V gene TRBV7-2; D might be TRBD1 (6 bases). This CDR3 is 15 amino acids long. Trimming cost V 0 bases and J 0 bases, with 6 bases left between them. Germline values: CDR1 SGHTA, CDR2 FQGNSA. CDR3 region: CASSLATGSGNTIYF. CDR3 DNA: TGTGCCAGCAGCTTAGCGACAGGCTCTGGAAACACCATATATTTT.

This clone was counted at least ten times. The genes are TRBV27 and TRBJ2-1, with D tentatively TRBD1 (5 bases). Trimming removed 3 bases at V and 2 bases at J, with 8 bases between. This CDR3 has 14 residues. Germline CDR1 is MNHEY and CDR2 is SMNVEV (reference sequence). CDR3 loop: CASSLEQAYNEQFF. The CDR3 DNA is TGTGCCAGCAGTTTGGAACAGGCCTACAATGAGCAGTTCTTC.

The chain couples TRBV12-3 or TRBV12-4 to TRBJ2-7; 7 nucleotides line up with TRBD1. V lost 5 bases to trimming and J lost 3 bases; unmatched junction nucleotides: 4. The CDR3 length is 13 residues. The CDR3 loop reads CASSTGDLYEQYF. The CDR3 DNA sequence: TGTGCCAGCAGTACAGGGGACCTCTACGAGCAGTACTTC.

V and J are TRBV10-1 and TRBJ2-5; unclear D gene. Germline values: CDR1 WNHNN, CDR2 SYGVQD (reference sequence). Trimming removed 6 bases at V and 1 base at J, with 12 bases between. This CDR3 contains 14 residues. The DNA of the CDR3 is TGCGCCAGCAGCCAGCCTAGGCCCCAAGAGACCCAGTACTTC. This translates into CASSQPRPQETQYF.

V is TRBV18 and J is TRBJ1-6, with 7 nucleotides matching TRBD1. The V segment lost 4 bases and the J segment 10 bases; nucleotides outside the gene matches: 13. CDR1 and CDR2 from the germline V gene are KGHSH and LQKENI. CDR3 length equals 16 residues. CDR3 nucleotide sequence: TGTGCCAGCTCACTTCAGTCGGGACAGACCATGTCACCCCTCCACTTT. Translating gives CASSLQSGQTMSPLHF.

The rearrangement links TRBV7-8 to TRBJ1-6; a weak D match, TRBD1 (5 bases). Looked up from germline, CDR1 is SGHVS and CDR2 is FQNEAQ. Between the trimmed V and J ends, which lost 4 bases and 5 bases, there was a span of 12 bases. This CDR3 spans 15 amino acids. The CDR3 sequence is CASSWGGIDNSPLHF. CDR3 DNA sequence: TGTGCCAGCAGCTGGGGGGGGATTGATAATTCACCCCTCCACTTT. The variable domain in full, completed from reference TRBV7-8 and TRBJ1-6, reads GAGVSQSPRYKVAKRGQDVALRCDPISGHVSLFWYQQALGQGPEFLTYFQNEAQLDKSGLPSDRFFAERPEGSVSTLKIQRTQQEDSAVYLCASSWGGIDNSPLHFGNGTRLTVT.

The chain carries TRBV27 and TRBJ2-7, with TRBD1 identical over 11 bases. The CDR3 is 14 amino acids. Germline-derived CDR1 and CDR2 are MNHEY and SMNVEV (reference sequence). J gave up 2 bases and V 4 bases, and 1 base lay outside the gene matches. The CDR3, as DNA: TGTGCCAGCAGTTCGGGACAGGGGGCCTACGAGCAGTACTTC. It translates to CASSSGQGAYEQYF.

This clone was seen just once. V and J are TRBV7-8 and TRBJ1-5; no clear D gene. The CDR3 totals 13 residues. Germline CDR1 SGHVS, CDR2 FQNEAQ. V gave up 0 bases and J gave up 6 bases, with 6 bases separating them. Written as DNA, the CDR3 is TGTGCCAGCAGCTTAGCTACAAGTCAGCCCCAGCATTTT. Amino acids: CASSLATSQPQHF.

This chain connects TRBV9 to TRBJ1-2; D is possibly TRBD1 (6 bases). Trimming took off 7 bases at V and 1 base at J, with 11 bases between the two ends. Germline assignment: CDR1 SGDLS and CDR2 YYNGEE. The length of the CDR3 is 13 residues. The CDR3 DNA follows: TGTGCCAGCTCAGACAGGAGTAACTATGGCTACACCTTC. Its protein product is CASSDRSNYGYTF.

V gene TRBV2 combines with J gene TRBJ1-4; D is possibly TRBD1 (6 bases). With 6 bases removed from V and 6 bases from J, the gap between germline ends came to 11 bases. CDR3 length: 13 residues. Per germline, CDR1 SNHLY and CDR2 FYNNEI. CDR3 nucleotides: TGTGCCAGCAGGGGGGGGGCGGATGAAAAACTGTTTTTT. Protein sequence: CASRGGADEKLFF.

This clone has only one observation. CDR3 coding DNA: TGTGCCAGCAGTTTAACAGGGAATGGCTACACCTTC. Translating it yields CASSLTGNGYTF. This chain uses TRBV6-2 or TRBV6-3 with TRBJ1-2, with TRBD1 as a possible D gene (6 bases). The CDR3 length is 12 residues. Deletions cut 4 bases from V and 6 bases from J, with 9 bases between. Germline assignment: CDR1 MNHEY and CDR2 SVGEGT.

This clone appeared a single time. J is TRBJ2-1 and V is TRBV3-1 (or the pseudogene TRBV3-2); D is possibly TRBD1 (6 bases). The CDR3 contains 16 residues. V lost 1 base and J lost 5, with 15 bases in between. Per the germline V gene, CDR1 is LGHDT and CDR2 is YNNKEL (reference sequence). This CDR3 is CASSQGGQMNHNEQFF. CDR3 nucleotides: TGTGCCAGCAGCCAAGGAGGACAGATGAATCACAATGAGCAGTTCTTC.

J is TRBJ1-4 and V is TRBV12-2. TRBV12-2 is designated a pseudogene. The CDR3 sequence is 11 residues long. This CDR3 is CASRLAGKLFF. The CDR3 bases are TGTGCAAGTCGCTTAGCCGGAAAACTGTTTTTT.

The gene calls are TRBV5-1 and TRBJ1-1; 8 bases match TRBD1. CDR3 length: 17 amino acids. With V trimmed by 0 bases and J by 3 bases, 10 bases remained unmatched. Germline CDR1 reads SGHRS; CDR2 reads YFSETQ. CDR3 amino acids: CASSLVADRAWDTEAFF. As DNA, the CDR3 is TGCGCCAGCAGCTTGGTGGCGGACAGGGCGTGGGACACTGAAGCTTTCTTT.

The chain links TRBV5-4 to TRBJ2-5, with a weak D call TRBD1 (6 bases). The ends were cut back, 0 bases at V and 2 bases at J, with 14 bases in the middle. The CDR3 has 16 amino acids. Germline CDR1 reads SGHNT; CDR2 reads YYREEE (reference sequence). The CDR3 sequence is CASSLVRGQEQETQYF. The CDR3 DNA follows: TGTGCCAGCAGCTTGGTCAGGGGCCAGGAACAAGAGACCCAGTACTTC.

V gene TRBV3-1 (or the pseudogene TRBV3-2) combines with J gene TRBJ1-2, with 12 bases matching TRBD1. Germline assignment: CDR1 LGHDT and CDR2 YNNKEL (reference sequence). V lost 4 bases and J lost 8; bases outside the gene matches: 11. This CDR3 region has 16 residues. CDR3 nucleotide sequence: TGTGCCAGCAGCCTGGGACAGGGGGCGAAGGTATGGGGCTACACCTTC. Its protein product is CASSLGQGAKVWGYTF.

The DNA for the CDR3 is TGTGCCACCAGCAGAGCCGACTATGGCTACACCTTC. Protein: CATSRADYGYTF. The rearrangement joins TRBV15 to TRBJ1-2; D unresolved. Deletions cut 1 base from V and 3 bases from J, with 3 bases between. The CDR3 extends over 12 amino acids. In germline, CDR1 is LNHNV, CDR2 YYDKDF (reference sequence).

The chain combines TRBV2 with TRBJ1-5, with D tentatively TRBD1 (5 bases). This CDR3 has 13 residues. V was pared by 6 bases and J by 8 bases, with 14 bases between. Per germline, CDR1 SNHLY and CDR2 FYNNEI. The CDR3 nucleotides are TGTGCCAGCAGGGGGCAGGGAAGTAAGCCCCAGCATTTT. Translating gives CASRGQGSKPQHF.

V is TRBV28 and J is TRBJ2-3; D not certain. This CDR3 spans 15 amino acids. Germline loops: CDR1 MDHEN, CDR2 SYDVKM. Trimming took off 5 bases at V and 0 bases at J, with 12 bases between the two ends. CDR3 protein: CASSPTLPSTDTQYF. The CDR3, as DNA: TGTGCCAGCAGTCCAACCCTACCGAGCACAGATACGCAGTATTTT. Drawing the rest from reference TRBV28 and TRBJ2-3, the complete variable domain is DVKVTQSSRYLVKRTGEKVFLECVQDMDHENMFWYRQDPGLGLRLIYFSYDVKMKEKGDIPEGYSVSREKKERFSLILESASTNQTSMYLCASSPTLPSTDTQYFGPGTRLTVL.

This chain uses TRBV13 with TRBJ1-3; TRBD1 is a possible D gene (5 bases). The CDR3 consists of 15 residues. The germline V and J ends were trimmed by 5 bases and 4 bases, with 15 bases remaining between them. Germline CDR1 and CDR2: PRHDT and FYEKMQ (reference sequence). DNA of the CDR3: TGTGCCAGCAGCCTAACCAGGGATTCCGGAAACACCATATATTTT. It codes for CASSLTRDSGNTIYF.

This clone was seen only once. This chain connects TRBV6-6 to TRBJ2-5; D is ambiguous. Germline V gene data show CDR1 as MNHNY and CDR2 as SVGAGI (reference sequence). CDR3 length equals 11 residues. The V gene lost 4 bases and the J gene lost 5 bases, with 5 bases spanning the gap. The CDR3 spells CASSFYETQYF. In nucleotides, the CDR3 is TGTGCCAGCAGTTTTTATGAGACCCAGTACTTC.

The chain has TRBV7-2 and TRBJ1-6, with TRBD1 as a possible D gene (5 bases). V was clipped by 1 base and J by 7 bases, with 11 bases between them. This CDR3 is 15 amino acids long. CDR1 SGHTA and CDR2 FQGNSA come from the germline V gene. The CDR3 DNA reads TGTGCCAGCAGCTTAGTGGGGCACCAGAATTCACCCCTCCACTTT. Residues: CASSLVGHQNSPLHF.

This chain connects TRBV7-9 to TRBJ2-5; D might be TRBD1 (5 bases). Deletions cut 5 bases from V and 7 bases from J, with 11 bases between. The CDR3 runs to 12 residues. The germline V gene encodes CDR1 SEHNR and CDR2 FQNEAQ (reference sequence). CDR3 residues: CASSDQGVTQYF. CDR3 DNA: TGTGCCAGCAGCGACCAGGGTGTGACCCAGTACTTC.

The rearrangement links TRBV5-4 to TRBJ2-7, with a possible D match to TRBD2 (5 bases). There are 14 residues in the CDR3. V was trimmed by 6 bases and J by 5 bases, leaving 18 bases between them. CDR1 SGHNT and CDR2 YYREEE come from the germline V gene (reference sequence). This chain's CDR3 is CASTDGVRGNEQYF. CDR3 bases: TGTGCCAGCACCGACGGGGTACGAGGCAACGAGCAGTACTTC.

The chain joins TRBV28 to TRBJ2-7; 7 positions agree with TRBD2. Germline CDR1 MDHEN, CDR2 SYDVKM. The J segment lost 1 base and the V segment lost 3 bases, leaving 6 bases of the junction unmatched. The CDR3 consists of 15 residues. In nucleotides, the CDR3 is TGTGCCAGCAGTTTCCCGGGAGGTGTTTCCTACGAGCAGTACTTC. It translates to CASSFPGGVSYEQYF.

Only a few counts were recorded for this clone. The rearrangement links TRBV2 to TRBJ1-1, with 8 bases matching TRBD1. Germline trimming cut 9 bases from V and 1 base from J; bases unmatched to any gene: 10. This CDR3 contains 15 residues. CDR1 is SNHLY and CDR2 is FYNNEI in the germline V gene. This CDR3 reads CASSLLGTGNTEAFF. The CDR3 DNA sequence: TGTGCCAGTTCTTTGTTGGGGACAGGGAACACTGAAGCTTTCTTT.

The chain carries TRBV4-2 and TRBJ1-2; 10 bases agree with TRBD1. CDR1 and CDR2 (germline): LGHNA, YNFKEQ. J was trimmed by 0 bases and V by 5 bases; bases with no gene match: 6. The CDR3 loop spans 16 amino acids. The CDR3 bases are TGTGCCAGCAGCAGGGGGACAGGGGAAGCTAACTATGGCTACACCTTC. This codes for CASSRGTGEANYGYTF.

The CDR3 loop is CASSAPAGETPRISTDTQYF. CDR3 sequence (DNA): TGTGCCAGCAGCGCCCCGGCGGGGGAGACCCCTCGCATTAGCACAGATACGCAGTATTTT. V and J are TRBV5-4 and TRBJ2-3; 7 nucleotides align to TRBD2. With V trimmed by 4 bases and J by 0 bases, 20 bases remained unmatched. The CDR3 loop spans 20 amino acids. CDR1 is SGHNT, CDR2 YYREEE, per germline (reference sequence).

The chain has TRBV3-1 (or the pseudogene TRBV3-2) and TRBJ1-2; D remains unclear. Trimming removed 4 bases at V and 6 bases at J, with 12 bases between. In germline, CDR1 is LGHDT, CDR2 YNNKEL (reference sequence). The CDR3 sequence is 13 residues long. CDR3 nucleotides: TGTGCCAGCAGCCCAGGAGGCAGCAATGGCTACACCTTC. Translated, it gives CASSPGGSNGYTF.